This paragraph reports one T cell receptor beta chain. Its specificity is unknown. Measured with immunoSEQ multiplex PCR; TCRdb has only the in-frame clones, and not every one. In the table there are over 7,000 clones, more than 55% of which are singletons. This entry belongs to a study of coeliac disease. The overall study: Without high-resolution HLA typing, biased TRBV7-2 usage was queried.

Points from the study as a whole: According to the authors, this method cannot detect gliadin-specific T cells in an unbiased way. TRB repertoires were largely private, with most amino acid sequences found in only one sample.

This CDR3 has 14 residues. V was cut by 7 bases and J by 6 bases, with 19 bases left in between. Germline V lookup: CDR1 MNHNS, CDR2 SASEGT. The clonotype originates from an older woman with celiac disease. The chain links TRBV6-1 to TRBJ2-7; weak D call: TRBD2 (6 bases). Sequencing input: intraepithelial lymphocytes from the gut. The chain's CDR3 is CASKSGVQLGEQYF. CDR3 DNA sequence: TGTGCCAGCAAGTCGGGGGTCCAACTGGGCGAGCAGTACTTC.